The rows below give T cell receptor beta chains drawn from one sample of a study of cytomegalovirus exposure and HLA in healthy donors. Assay used: immunoSEQ multiplex PCR; TCRdb lists only in-frame clones, some missing. Of 95,000 to 150,000 clones detected, approximately 78% appear once; the ten largest clones hold 2.5% to 3.5%. Sequenced input: PBMCs. These receptors all stem from a woman aged 30 to 39 in good health and CMV-seropositive. Each CDR3 is given with its conserved first and last residue. The D gene is left open where the match is weak. Clone size is given for some rows only: seen once, a few or many times, or a class if the clone is expanded.

13 | TRBJ1-2 | NA | TRBV7-3 | NA | TGTGCCAGCAGCTTAGGGGCAGGGGATGGCTACACCTTC | CASSLGAGDGYTF
11 | TRBJ1-1 | NA | TRBV21-1 | NA | TGTGCCAGCACGGGAAACACTGAAGCTTTCTTT | CASTGNTEAFF
19 | TRBJ2-4 | NA | TRBV19 | TRBD2 | TGTGCCAGTAGTATCACTAGCGGGGCTCTTACGTGGGCCAAAAACATTCAGTACTTC | CASSITSGALTWAKNIQYF
16 | TRBJ2-1 | NA | TRBV5-1 | NA | TGCGCCAGCAGCTTGGGGTTTGGGGGAGGCTACAATGAGCAGTTCTTC | CASSLGFGGGYNEQFF
14 | TRBJ1-5 | few | TRBV5-4 | NA | TGTGCCAGCAGCTTGGAGGGGCCCAATCAGCCCCAGCATTTT | CASSLEGPNQPQHF
16 | TRBJ1-6 | NA | TRBV7-8 | NA | TGTGCCAGCAGCTTAGACCCGAGCTCCTATAATTCACCCCTCCACTTT | CASSLDPSSYNSPLHF
15 | TRBJ1-1 | NA | TRBV19 | TRBD1 | TGTGCCAGTAGTAGCCGGACAGGGTTATTGGCTGAAGCTTTCTTT | CASSSRTGLLAEAFF
13 | TRBJ1-4 | once | TRBV29-1 | NA | TGCAGCGTTGCTGTGCCAGGGTGGGAAAAACTGTTTTTT | CSVAVPGWEKLFF
15 | TRBJ2-7 | NA | TRBV9 | TRBD2 | TGTGCCAGCAGCCCCCGGGAGGGTCGGAACCACGAGCAGTACTTC | CASSPREGRNHEQYF
15 | TRBJ2-1 | NA | TRBV6-5 | TRBD2 | TGTGCCAGCAGTTACTCCGCGGGGGGCGGACATGAGCAGTTCTTC | CASSYSAGGGHEQFF
11 | TRBJ1-2 | NA | TRBV28 | NA | TGTGCCAGCAGTTCGGACTGGGGCTACACCTTC | CASSSDWGYTF
15 | TRBJ2-3 | NA | TRBV7-9 | TRBD2 | TGTGCCAGCAGCCGGAATAGCGGGGGCACAGATACGCAGTATTTT | CASSRNSGGTDTQYF
17 | TRBJ2-2 | NA | TRBV5-1 | NA | TGCGCCAGCAGCTTGGCCCCTTCCCTCGCGAACACCGGGGAGCTGTTTTTT | CASSLAPSLANTGELFF
14 | TRBJ1-1 | NA | TRBV7-9 | NA | TGTGCCAGCAGACCCTCGACAAGGAACACTGAAGCTTTCTTT | CASRPSTRNTEAFF
13 | TRBJ1-1 | NA | TRBV5-1 | NA | TGCGCCAGCAGCCTAGACAGCCAATCTGAAGCTTTCTTT | CASSLDSQSEAFF
14 | TRBJ1-1 | NA | TRBV4-2 | TRBD1 | TGTGCCAGCAGTCCCACAGGGGTGAACACTGAAGCTTTCTTT | CASSPTGVNTEAFF
14 | TRBJ2-1 | NA | TRBV14 | NA | TGTGCCAGCAGCCAACGGGACTCCTACAATGAGCAGTTCTTC | CASSQRDSYNEQFF
14 | TRBJ1-5 | NA | TRBV6-6 | NA | TGTGCCAGCAGTTACATGGGGGGAAATCAGCCCCAGCATTTT | CASSYMGGNQPQHF
13 | TRBJ1-2 | few | TRBV19 | TRBD1 | TGTGCCAGTAGTATTCAACAGGGGAGGAGCTACACCTTC | CASSIQQGRSYTF
13 | TRBJ1-2 | NA | TRBV4-2 | NA | TGTGCCAGCAGCCAAGTCACTAACTATGGCTACACCTTC | CASSQVTNYGYTF
15 | TRBJ2-3 | few | TRBV5-1 | TRBD1 | TGCGCCAGCAGCTGGGGGGGACAGGGGACCGATACGCAGTATTTT | CASSWGGQGTDTQYF
18 | TRBJ2-3 | NA | TRBV9 | TRBD2 | TGTGCCAGCAGCCCCGGGATTTCGGGACTAGCGGGCACAGATACGCAGTATTTT | CASSPGISGLAGTDTQYF
14 | TRBJ1-1 | NA | TRBV28 | TRBD1 | TGTGCCAGCAGTTGGGGCTACAGGGGGCAGGAAGCTTTCTTT | CASSWGYRGQEAFF
11 | TRBJ2-5 | NA | TRBV28 | NA | TGTGCCAGTAGGGGGCAAGAGACCCAGTACTTC | CASRGQETQYF
14 | TRBJ2-7 | NA | TRBV5-1 | NA | TGCGCCAGCAGCTTAGGGCAGGGGTCCTACGAGCAGTACTTC | CASSLGQGSYEQYF
16 | TRBJ2-1 | NA | TRBV7-6 | TRBD2 | TGTGCCAGCAGCTTAGCTTTGGCTAGCGGGGGTAATGAGCAGTTCTTC | CASSLALASGGNEQFF
17 | TRBJ2-7 | NA | TRBV5-1 | NA | TGCGCCAGCAGCTTGTCAAAAGTAGCGGACGGAATATACGAGCAGTACTTC | CASSLSKVADGIYEQYF
14 | TRBJ1-6 | few | TRBV19 | NA | TGTGCCAGTAGTAGAGGACAGCTTATTTCACCCCTCCACTTT | CASSRGQLISPLHF
12 | TRBJ1-4 | NA | TRBV29-1 | NA | TGCAGTGTAAGGAGGGATAATGAAAAACTGTTTTTT | CSVRRDNEKLFF
16 | TRBJ1-2 | NA | TRBV5-1 | TRBD1 | TGCGCCAGCAGCTTGGCCTATGGGACAGGGAACTATGGCTACACCTTC | CASSLAYGTGNYGYTF
13 | TRBJ2-5 | NA | TRBV18 | TRBD1 | TGTGCCAGCTCACGCCGGGACAGGGAGACCCAGTACTTC | CASSRRDRETQYF
14 | TRBJ1-5 | once | TRBV19 | NA | TGTGCCAGTAGTACTACCCGGGGGGTTCAGCCCCAGCATTTT | CASSTTRGVQPQHF
15 | TRBJ1-1 | once | TRBV4-1 | NA | TGCGCCAGCAGCCAAGTCGTCAGGGCGAACACTGAAGCTTTCTTT | CASSQVVRANTEAFF
13 | TRBJ1-6 | NA | TRBV2 | TRBD1 | TGTGCCAGCAGTAGACAGGGGGACATGCCCCTCCACTTT | CASSRQGDMPLHF
14 | TRBJ2-7 | NA | TRBV10-2 | NA | TGCGCCAGCAGCCAGGGCGGGGGCCCCTACGAGCAGTACTTC | CASSQGGGPYEQYF
12 | TRBJ2-7 | NA | TRBV6-6 | NA | TGTGCCAGCAGTTACTCGAGGGTGGAGCAGTACTTC | CASSYSRVEQYF
15 | TRBJ2-7 | once | TRBV4-1 | NA | TGCGCCAGCAGCCAAGAGGGCAGGGTTTCCGGAGGGTCGTACTTC | CASSQEGRVSGGSYF
14 | TRBJ2-7 | NA | TRBV5-4 | NA | TGTGCCAGCAGCTTGACAGGAGTAGTTGGCGAGCAGTACTTC | CASSLTGVVGEQYF
14 | TRBJ1-1 | NA | TRBV7-2 | NA | TGTGCCAGCAGCTCGACAGGTTGGACCACTGAAGCTTTCTTT | CASSSTGWTTEAFF
12 | TRBJ2-2 | NA | TRBV6-4 | NA | TGTGCCAGCGGCGGACAAGCCGGGGAGCTGTTTTTT | CASGGQAGELFF
15 | TRBJ2-7 | NA | TRBV7-9 | TRBD2 | TGTTCCAGCAGCTACCGGGAGGGCTCCGGCTACGAGCAGTACTTC | CSSSYREGSGYEQYF
16 | TRBJ2-1 | NA | TRBV5-1 | TRBD2 | TGCGCCAGCAGCACGGGACTAGCGGGGGGGCGCAATGAGCAGTTCTTC | CASSTGLAGGRNEQFF